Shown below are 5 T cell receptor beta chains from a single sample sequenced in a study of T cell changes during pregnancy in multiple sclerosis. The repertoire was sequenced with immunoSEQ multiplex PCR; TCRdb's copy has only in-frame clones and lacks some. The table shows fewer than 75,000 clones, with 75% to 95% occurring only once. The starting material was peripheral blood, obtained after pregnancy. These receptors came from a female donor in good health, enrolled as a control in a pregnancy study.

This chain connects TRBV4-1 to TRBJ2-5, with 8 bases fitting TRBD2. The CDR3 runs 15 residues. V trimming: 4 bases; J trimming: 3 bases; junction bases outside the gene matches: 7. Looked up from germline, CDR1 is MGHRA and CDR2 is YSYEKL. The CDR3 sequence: CASSLGLADKETQYF. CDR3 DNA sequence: TGCGCCAGCAGCCTAGGACTAGCTGATAAAGAGACCCAGTACTTC.

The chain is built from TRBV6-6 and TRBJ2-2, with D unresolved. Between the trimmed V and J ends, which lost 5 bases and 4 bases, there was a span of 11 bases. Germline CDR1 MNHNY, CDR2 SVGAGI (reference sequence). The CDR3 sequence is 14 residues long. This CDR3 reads CASSLQDTTGELFF. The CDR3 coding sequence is TGTGCCAGCAGTCTCCAGGATACCACCGGGGAGCTGTTTTTT.

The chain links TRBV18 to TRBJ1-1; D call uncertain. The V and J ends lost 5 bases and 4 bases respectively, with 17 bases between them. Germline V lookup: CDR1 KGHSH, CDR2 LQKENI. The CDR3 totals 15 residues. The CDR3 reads CASSTLPSAGTEAFF. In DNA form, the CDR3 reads TGTGCCAGCTCAACGCTTCCATCGGCGGGCACTGAAGCTTTCTTT.

The CDR3 nucleotides read TGTGCCAGCAGTCGACAGGGGTACACAGATACGCAGTATTTT. Protein product: CASSRQGYTDTQYF. The chain uses TRBV7-2 and TRBJ2-3; the match to TRBD1 covers 8 bases. J lost 2 bases, V lost 6 bases, and 4 bases had no gene match. The length of the CDR3 is 14 residues. From germline, CDR1 is SGHTA and CDR2 FQGNSA.

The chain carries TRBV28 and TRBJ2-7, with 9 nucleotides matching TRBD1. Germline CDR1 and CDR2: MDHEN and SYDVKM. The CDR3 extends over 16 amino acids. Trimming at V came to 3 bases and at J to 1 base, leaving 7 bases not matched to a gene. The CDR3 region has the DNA TGTGCCAGCAGTTTTCGACCGGGACAGGGATCCTACGAGCAGTACTTC. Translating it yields CASSFRPGQGSYEQYF.